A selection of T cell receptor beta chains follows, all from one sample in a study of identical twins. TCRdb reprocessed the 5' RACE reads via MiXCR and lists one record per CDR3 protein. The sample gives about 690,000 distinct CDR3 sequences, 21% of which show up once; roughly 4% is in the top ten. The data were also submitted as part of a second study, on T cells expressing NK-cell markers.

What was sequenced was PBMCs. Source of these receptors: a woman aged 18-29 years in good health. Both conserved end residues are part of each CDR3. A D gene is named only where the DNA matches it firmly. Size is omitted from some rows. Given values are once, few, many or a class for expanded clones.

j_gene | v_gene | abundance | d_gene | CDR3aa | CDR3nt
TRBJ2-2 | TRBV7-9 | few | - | CASSFDSSNTGELFF | TGTGCCAGCAGCTTCGACAGTTCGAACACCGGGGAGCTGTTTTTT
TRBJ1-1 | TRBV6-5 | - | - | CASSYSRGLGTEAFF | TGTGCCAGCAGTTACTCGAGGGGACTGGGCACTGAAGCTTTCTTT
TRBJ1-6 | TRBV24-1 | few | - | CATPLRTSPLHF | TGTGCCACCCCGCTCAGGACCTCACCCCTCCACTTT
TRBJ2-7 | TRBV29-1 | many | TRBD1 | CSVWVTGEYEQYF | TGCAGCGTTTGGGTGACAGGGGAGTACGAGCAGTACTTC
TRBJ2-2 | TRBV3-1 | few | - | CASSPSGAVNTGELFF | TGTGCCAGCAGCCCGTCCGGGGCCGTGAACACCGGGGAGCTGTTTTTT
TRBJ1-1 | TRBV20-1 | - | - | CSASGDKAFF | TGCAGTGCTTCCGGGGATAAAGCTTTCTTT
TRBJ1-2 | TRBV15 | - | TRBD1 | CATSILGGRIVSSYTF | TGTGCCACCAGCATCCTAGGGGGCAGGATCGTCTCAAGCTACACCTTC
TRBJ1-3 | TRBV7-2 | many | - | CASSFSTGPSGGTIYF | TGTGCCAGCAGCTTCAGCACCGGGCCTTCCGGCGGCACCATATATTTT
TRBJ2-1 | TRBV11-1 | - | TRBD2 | CASRPESLLAGGHYNEQFF | TGTGCCAGCAGACCAGAGTCCCTACTAGCGGGGGGGCACTACAATGAGCAGTTCTTC
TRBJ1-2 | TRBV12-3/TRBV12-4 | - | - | CASSLRTALYGYTF | TGTGCCAGCAGTCTGAGGACAGCGCTATATGGCTACACCTTC
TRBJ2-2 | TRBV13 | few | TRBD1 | CASSPRYRGNTGELFF | TGTGCCAGCAGCCCTCGCTACAGGGGTAACACCGGGGAGCTGTTTTTT
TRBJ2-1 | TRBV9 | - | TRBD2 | CASSVGSGGDPIYNEQFF | TGTGCCAGCAGCGTAGGTAGCGGGGGTGATCCGATCTACAATGAGCAGTTCTTC
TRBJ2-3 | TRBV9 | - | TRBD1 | CASSVLPGQGMDTQYF | TGTGCCAGCAGCGTCTTACCGGGACAGGGGATGGATACGCAGTATTTT
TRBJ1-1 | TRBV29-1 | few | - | CSVERGAGRTEAFF | TGCAGCGTTGAAAGGGGAGCGGGTAGGACTGAAGCTTTCTTT
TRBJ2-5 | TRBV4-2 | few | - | CASSQLLVQETQYF | TGTGCCAGCAGCCAGCTACTAGTCCAAGAGACCCAGTACTTC
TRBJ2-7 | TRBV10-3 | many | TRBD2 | CAISESGLSGRANYEQYF | TGTGCCATCAGTGAGTCCGGTCTCAGCGGGAGGGCCAACTACGAGCAGTACTTC
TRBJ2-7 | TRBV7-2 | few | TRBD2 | CASSLALSSGRNSYEQYF | TGTGCCAGCAGCTTAGCCCTATCTAGCGGGAGGAACTCCTACGAGCAGTACTTC
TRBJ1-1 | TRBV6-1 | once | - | CASTKGPNTEAFF | TGTGCCAGCACGAAGGGGCCAAACACTGAAGCTTTCTTT
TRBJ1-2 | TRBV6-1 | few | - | CASSEEWAYGYTF | TGTGCCAGCAGTGAAGAGTGGGCCTATGGCTACACCTTC
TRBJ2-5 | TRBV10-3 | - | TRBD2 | CAISESMASGIQETQYF | TGTGCCATCAGTGAGTCGATGGCTAGCGGGATTCAAGAGACCCAGTACTTC
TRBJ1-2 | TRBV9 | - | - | CASSVVGANYGYTF | TGTGCCAGCAGCGTAGTTGGAGCTAACTATGGCTACACCTTC
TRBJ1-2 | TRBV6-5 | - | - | CASSYSSGLGYTF | TGTGCCAGCAGTTACTCATCCGGGCTGGGCTACACCTTC
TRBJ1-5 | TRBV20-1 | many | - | CSARDPGHTNQPQHF | TGCAGTGCTAGGGACCCGGGACATACGAATCAGCCCCAGCATTTT
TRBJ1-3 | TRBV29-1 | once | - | CSVRPRTSGNTIYF | TGCAGCGTGCGCCCCAGGACCTCTGGAAACACCATATATTTT
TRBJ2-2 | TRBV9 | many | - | CASSRRAAGELFF | TGTGCCAGCAGCCGGAGGGCCGCCGGGGAGCTGTTTTTT
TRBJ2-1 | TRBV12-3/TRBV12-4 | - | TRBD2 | CASSPGLAGGNNEQFF | TGTGCCAGCAGCCCCGGACTAGCGGGGGGAAACAATGAGCAGTTCTTC
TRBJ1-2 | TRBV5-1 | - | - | CASSYLNYGYTF | TGCGCCAGCAGCTACCTTAACTATGGCTACACCTTC
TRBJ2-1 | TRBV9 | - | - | CASSEQGGSSYNEQFF | TGTGCCAGCAGCGAGCAAGGGGGGAGCTCCTACAATGAGCAGTTCTTC
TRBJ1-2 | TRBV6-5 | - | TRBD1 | CASSYAGQGADGYTF | TGTGCCAGCAGTTACGCCGGACAGGGGGCTGATGGCTACACCTTC